This entry features one T cell receptor beta chain sequence. This could be a read error, since a much larger clone is one nucleotide away. V lost 3 bases and J 3 bases, leaving 9 bases between the germline ends. This CDR3 is built from 13 residues. CDR1 is DFQATT, CDR2 SNEGSKA, per germline (reference sequence). The source of the sample is a study of T cells in Graves' hyperthyroidism and ophthalmopathy. TCR beta CDR3 sequences were amplified from RNA transcripts. The TCR CDR3 was amplified in a first-round RT-PCR using the HTBI primer set. MiXCR, run by TCRdb on the multiplex PCR reads, gives a single entry per CDR3 protein. The repertoire holds about 410,000 distinct CDR3 sequences, with about 15% as singletons.

Material for sequencing was blood. The clonotype was recovered from a man between 18 and 29 years old with Graves' ophthalmopathy. J is TRBJ1-5 and V is TRBV20-1; D remains unclear. CDR3 loop: CSASRRNNQPQHF. CDR3 bases: TGCAGTGCTAGTCGCAGGAACAATCAGCCCCAGCATTTT.